Each of the 32 T cell receptor beta chains below was sequenced from the same sample in a study of radiotherapy plus CTLA-4 blockade in lung cancer. Generated by immunoSEQ multiplex PCR, the TCRdb table keeps only in-frame clones and is missing some. In the table there are 40,000 to 45,000 clones, around 70% of which are singletons. The source material was peripheral blood, sampled from a patient treated with radiotherapy plus ipilimumab. The receptors were sampled from a human donor with non-small cell lung cancer who had a partial response to radiotherapy plus ipilimumab.

This clone was detected a few times. The chain employs TRBV2 and TRBJ1-1, with a weak D call TRBD1 (6 bases). The CDR3 is made up of 13 amino acids. Germline lookup yields CDR1 SNHLY and CDR2 FYNNEI. The V end was cut by 3 bases, the J end by 3 bases, with 8 bases between. The CDR3 DNA is TGTGCCAGCAGTGATAGGGGGTACACTGAAGCTTTCTTT. It specifies CASSDRGYTEAFF.

The chain links TRBV2 to TRBJ1-5; 7 positions agree with TRBD1. V shed 3 bases, J shed 9 bases, and the junction held 5 bases outside the gene matches. The CDR3 covers 13 residues. Germline CDR1 is SNHLY and CDR2 is FYNNEI. DNA of the CDR3: TGTGCCAGCAGTGAGACACAGGGGAGGCCCCAGCATTTT. The encoded protein is CASSETQGRPQHF.

This clone was seen a handful of times. V and J are TRBV5-1 and TRBJ1-1, with unresolved D. The CDR3 sequence is 13 residues long. Trimming removed 1 base at V and 4 bases at J, with 8 bases between. Germline V lookup: CDR1 SGHRS, CDR2 YFSETQ. The CDR3 DNA sequence: TGCGCCAGCAGCTTGCCGGGTGCCACTGAAGCTTTCTTT. Translating gives CASSLPGATEAFF.

Points on this clone: This likely comes from a read error, as the CDR3 has no conserved phenylalanine or tryptophan at its end. This chain uses TRBV6-4 with TRBJ1-2, with D maybe TRBD1 (5 bases). CDR3 length: 11 amino acids. Trimming shortened V by 8 bases and J by 6 bases, and 10 bases separated the two germline ends. Germline loops: CDR1 MRHNA, CDR2 SNTAGT. The CDR3 is CASRGAHGYTL. The CDR3 bases are TGTGCCAGCCGTGGGGCGCATGGCTACACCCTC.

The chain combines TRBV19 with TRBJ1-5; D ambiguous. This CDR3 spans 15 amino acids. V was shortened by 2 bases and J by 4 bases, with 12 bases between the two germline ends. Germline V CDR1 and CDR2: LNHDA, SQIVND (reference sequence). The CDR3 here is CASSIWREPNQPQHF. The CDR3 bases are TGTGCCAGTAGTATATGGAGGGAGCCTAATCAGCCCCAGCATTTT.

This clone was seen only once. The J gene is TRBJ1-1, the V gene TRBV6-1, with 9 bases matching TRBD1. This CDR3 region has 14 residues. Germline-derived CDR1 and CDR2 are MNHNS and SASEGT. The V gene end was trimmed by 7 bases and the J gene end by 4 bases; junction bases not matched to a gene: 7. The CDR3 DNA sequence: TGTGCCAGCACCGACAGGGGGAAATCCACTGAAGCTTTCTTT. It translates to CASTDRGKSTEAFF.

This clone was seen a handful of times. The genes are TRBV27 and TRBJ1-1; TRBD1 might be the D (5 bases). The length of the CDR3 is 13 residues. Trimming took off 2 bases at V and 5 bases at J, with 9 bases between the two ends. CDR1 is MNHEY, CDR2 SMNVEV, per germline (reference sequence). In nucleotides, the CDR3 is TGTGCCAGCAGTTTAAACCGGGGGACTGAAGCTTTCTTT. This codes for CASSLNRGTEAFF.

This chain joins TRBV5-4 and TRBJ2-4; maybe TRBD2 (6 bases). The V end was cut by 0 bases, the J end by 5 bases, with 9 bases between. This CDR3 region has 14 residues. The germline V gene has CDR1 SGHNT and CDR2 YYREEE (reference sequence). CDR3 amino acids: CASSLGPGENIQYF. The CDR3 DNA follows: TGTGCCAGCAGCTTGGGCCCGGGAGAAAACATTCAGTACTTC.

The rearrangement uses TRBV10-2 and TRBJ2-7; possible D gene TRBD1, 5 bases. Germline V gene lookup returns CDR1 WSHSY and CDR2 SAAADI. V lost 4 bases and J 0 bases, leaving 16 bases between the germline ends. The CDR3 loop spans 16 amino acids. The CDR3 loop is CASSAIGHTFSYEQYF. For the CDR3, the DNA is TGCGCCAGCAGTGCCATCGGACACACATTCTCCTACGAGCAGTACTTC.

The chain couples TRBV15 to TRBJ2-5; tentative D call: TRBD1 (6 bases). Germline lookup yields CDR1 LNHNV and CDR2 YYDKDF (reference sequence). This CDR3 contains 14 residues. Trimming pared 1 base from V and 1 base from J, leaving 7 bases between. The DNA of the CDR3 is TGTGCCACCAGCAGAGCGGACAGCCAAGAGACCCAGTACTTC. Translated, it gives CATSRADSQETQYF.

V is TRBV27 and J is TRBJ2-7; TRBD2 is a possible D gene (5 bases). The CDR3 has 12 amino acids. Germline lookup yields CDR1 MNHEY and CDR2 SMNVEV (reference sequence). Trimming pared 8 bases from V and 0 bases from J, leaving 8 bases between. CDR3 amino acids: CASGSSSYEQYF. CDR3 in DNA: TGTGCCAGCGGGAGTAGCTCCTACGAGCAGTACTTC.

A remark on this clone: Since no conserved phenylalanine or tryptophan closes the CDR3, a read error is the likely cause. The limits of the CDR3 on the DNA are not certain, so only TCRdb's listed CDR3 is given. The CDR3 sequence is CATSRDLSDSYRV. V gene TRBV15 combines with J gene TRBJ1-2; the table gives TRBD1 as D, unverified against the DNA. The CDR3 is made up of 13 amino acids, end residues included. Germline V CDR1 and CDR2: LNHNV, YYDKDF (reference sequence).

V gene TRBV5-6 combines with J gene TRBJ1-5; D unclear. The CDR3 is made up of 13 amino acids. Germline V CDR1 and CDR2: SGHDT, YYEEEE. Trimming took off 1 base at V and 1 base at J, with 3 bases between the two ends. CDR3 sequence: CASSLRSNQPQHF. In DNA, the CDR3 is TGTGCCAGCAGCTTGCGGAGCAATCAGCCCCAGCATTTT.

This clone has a count of ten or more. The CDR3 region has the DNA TGTGCCAGCAGCAGGGGGATGAGCTCTGGAAACACCATATATTTT. Translation gives CASSRGMSSGNTIYF. The chain is built from TRBV7-2 and TRBJ1-3, with a tentative D call TRBD1 (6 bases). Germline CDR1 SGHTA, CDR2 FQGNSA. V gave up 5 bases and J gave up 0 bases, with 11 bases separating them. This CDR3 comprises 15 residues.

This clone occurred a few times. The rearrangement joins TRBV6-4 to TRBJ1-2; possible D gene TRBD1, 6 bases. The germline V and J ends were trimmed by 5 bases and 8 bases, with 12 bases remaining between them. The CDR3 consists of 12 residues. Germline CDR1 reads MRHNA; CDR2 reads SNTAGT. CDR3 region: CASSTGLGGYTF. CDR3 in DNA: TGTGCCAGCAGTACAGGGTTGGGAGGCTACACCTTC.

The chain uses TRBV5-1 and TRBJ2-1; 8 bases fit TRBD1. CDR3 length: 13 residues. Germline V lookup: CDR1 SGHRS, CDR2 YFSETQ. Germline trimming cut 3 bases from V and 6 bases from J; bases unmatched to any gene: 2. The CDR3 DNA reads TGCGCCAGCAGCTCCGACAGGGGCAATGAGCAGTTCTTC. As protein: CASSSDRGNEQFF.

This rearrangement joins TRBV5-1 to TRBJ2-5; D gene uncertain. Germline CDR1 and CDR2: SGHRS and YFSETQ. The CDR3 totals 13 residues. V was clipped by 5 bases and J by 2 bases, with 10 bases between them. This CDR3 is CASSLAPQETQYF. CDR3 bases: TGCGCCAGCAGTCTGGCTCCACAAGAGACCCAGTACTTC.

This chain uses TRBV7-8 with TRBJ1-2; 9 nucleotides align to TRBD1. Per the germline V gene, CDR1 is SGHVS and CDR2 is FQNEAQ. The CDR3 is made up of 13 amino acids. V lost 8 bases and J lost 6; bases outside the gene matches: 7. CDR3 coding DNA: TGTGCCAGCGGCAGGGACAGGGTGGATGGCTACACCTTC. Translating it yields CASGRDRVDGYTF.

This clone came up a few times. For the CDR3, the DNA is TGTGCCATCAAGGGACAGGGGGAGGCCGAGCAGTACTTC. This sequence encodes CAIKGQGEAEQYF. The chain is built from TRBV10-3 and TRBJ2-7; 11 bases match TRBD1. There are 13 residues in the CDR3. The junction had 5 bases not matched to a gene; V was cut back by 7 bases and J by 6 bases. Germline values: CDR1 ENHRY, CDR2 SYGVKD.

J is TRBJ1-1 and V is TRBV2; tentatively, D is TRBD1 (6 bases). CDR1 is SNHLY, CDR2 FYNNEI, per germline. This CDR3 spans 14 amino acids. The V and J ends lost 7 bases and 5 bases respectively, with 17 bases between them. CDR3 DNA sequence: TGTGCCAGCAACCTGGGCAGGGGTGGGACTGAAGCTTTCTTT. Residues: CASNLGRGGTEAFF.

The chain recombines TRBV6-5 with TRBJ1-5, with unresolved D. The CDR3 covers 13 residues. The germline V gene encodes CDR1 MNHEY and CDR2 SVGAGI. The V gene lost 4 bases and the J gene lost 2 bases, with 6 bases spanning the gap. CDR3 protein: CASSFSGNQPQHF. Written as DNA, the CDR3 is TGTGCCAGCAGTTTTTCGGGCAATCAGCCCCAGCATTTT.

Relative to its sample, this clone is medium-sized. The V call is TRBV23-1, the J call TRBJ2-7, with a tentative D call TRBD1 (6 bases). TRBV23-1 is an ORF, and what it does is uncertain. Trimming shortened V by 3 bases and J by 7 bases, and 13 bases separated the two germline ends. The CDR3 sequence is 13 residues long. The CDR3 nucleotides read TGCGCCAGCAGTCACCTCACAGGGTGGGAGCAGTACTTC. Its protein product is CASSHLTGWEQYF.

The chain has TRBV2 and TRBJ1-2; no reliable D call. The germline V gene encodes CDR1 SNHLY and CDR2 FYNNEI. This CDR3 is built from 18 residues. Deletions cut 2 bases from V and 3 bases from J, with 22 bases between. The CDR3 region is CASSEIGPRAGKDYGYTF. Written as DNA, the CDR3 is TGTGCCAGCAGTGAAATAGGGCCGAGGGCGGGTAAAGACTATGGCTACACCTTC.

The chain links TRBV19 to TRBJ2-1; TRBD1 matches 9 bases. Germline loops: CDR1 LNHDA, CDR2 SQIVND (reference sequence). This CDR3 spans 14 amino acids. The V and J ends lost 5 bases and 5 bases, in that order; junction bases with no gene match: 4. The CDR3 is CASSLRDRDNEQFF. The CDR3 DNA reads TGTGCCAGTAGTCTCCGGGACAGGGACAATGAGCAGTTCTTC.

This chain joins TRBV4-1 and TRBJ2-3; 8 positions match TRBD1. The CDR3 runs 16 residues. Germline CDR1 and CDR2: MGHRA and YSYEKL. Trimming took 4 bases from V and 2 from J; bases not matched to a gene: 8. Written as DNA, the CDR3 is TGCGCCAGCAGCCCTCCAGCAGGGGGCCCCACAGATACGCAGTATTTT. Translating it yields CASSPPAGGPTDTQYF.

V is TRBV18 and J is TRBJ2-1; 11 nucleotides align to TRBD2. Germline-derived CDR1 and CDR2 are KGHSH and LQKENI. J gave up 4 bases and V 6 bases, and 8 bases lay outside the gene matches. The CDR3 length is 16 residues. The CDR3: CASSLKTSGIYNEQFF. CDR3 nucleotides: TGTGCCAGCTCCCTTAAGACTAGCGGGATATACAATGAGCAGTTCTTC.

The V gene is TRBV6-1, the J gene TRBJ1-1; D gene unclear. This CDR3 region has 11 residues. The germline V and J ends were trimmed by 10 bases and 5 bases, with 11 bases remaining between them. Germline V CDR1 and CDR2: MNHNS, SASEGT. The CDR3 DNA reads as TGTGCCAAGCCTCCGCTAACTGAAGCTTTCTTT. This translates into CAKPPLTEAFF.

The J gene is TRBJ1-2, the V gene TRBV2; no clear D. From germline, CDR1 is SNHLY and CDR2 FYNNEI. Trimming left V 5 bases short and J 2 bases short, with 12 bases between. The CDR3 totals 14 residues. DNA of the CDR3: TGTGCCAGCAGTTTGCCAATTACAAACTATGGCTACACCTTC. Its protein is CASSLPITNYGYTF.

This rearrangement joins TRBV7-9 to TRBJ1-6; D uncertain. Trimming pared 8 bases from V and 10 bases from J, leaving 9 bases between. Per the germline V gene, CDR1 is SEHNR and CDR2 is FQNEAQ (reference sequence). The CDR3 spans 11 residues. Here the CDR3 reads CASGEESPLHF. The CDR3 DNA reads TGTGCCAGCGGAGAGGAATCACCCCTCCACTTT.

The rearrangement links TRBV4-3 to TRBJ2-1, with D possibly TRBD2 on 5 matching bases. The CDR3 is 18 amino acids. CDR1 is LGHNA, CDR2 YSLEER, per germline. V was trimmed by 3 bases and J by 0 bases, leaving 18 bases between them. CDR3 loop: CASSQEVLYRSSYNEQFF. The DNA of the CDR3 is TGCGCCAGCAGCCAGGAGGTTCTCTATCGGAGCTCCTACAATGAGCAGTTCTTC.

The chain is built from TRBV5-6 and TRBJ2-3, with TRBD2 as a possible D gene (6 bases). Trimming stripped 0 bases from V and 2 bases from J, with 13 bases between. Germline V gives CDR1 SGHDT, CDR2 YYEEEE. CDR3 length equals 16 residues. This CDR3 is CASSLGSGRPTDTQYF. The CDR3, as DNA: TGTGCCAGCAGCTTGGGTTCTGGGAGGCCCACAGATACGCAGTATTTT. The full variable domain, completed using reference TRBV5-6 and TRBJ2-3, is DAGVTQSPTHLIKTRGQQVTLRCSPKSGHDTVSWYQQALGQGPQFIFQYYEEEERQRGNFPDRFSGHQFPNYSSELNVNALLLGDSALYLCASSLGSGRPTDTQYFGPGTRLTVL.

The V and J genes are TRBV10-3 and TRBJ2-2, with unresolved D. V dropped 8 bases and J dropped 6 bases, with 7 bases sitting between them. This CDR3 has 11 residues. Germline lookup yields CDR1 ENHRY and CDR2 SYGVKD. The CDR3 spells CAIGTPGELFF. As DNA, the CDR3 is TGTGCCATCGGTACACCCGGGGAGCTGTTTTTT.